These 22 T cell receptor beta chains were sequenced from one sample in a study of identical twins. TCRdb ran MiXCR on the 5' RACE reads and lists one entry per CDR3 protein. The sample holds 550,000 to 800,000 distinct CDR3 sequences, roughly 7.1% seen once. The sample also formed part of further work on yellow fever vaccine responses in identical twins.

Material for sequencing was PBMCs. Receptor source: a woman under 30 in good health.

This clonotype was observed many times. The gene calls are TRBV12-3 or TRBV12-4 and TRBJ1-4; no clear D gene. The CDR3 is made up of 15 amino acids. Trimming pared 2 bases from V and 3 bases from J, leaving 10 bases between. The CDR3 DNA is TGTGCCAGCAGTTTATCCCGGGCTGCTAATGAAAAACTGTTTTTT. This sequence encodes CASSLSRAANEKLFF.

V gene TRBV18 combines with J gene TRBJ1-2; 7 bases match TRBD1. The J segment lost 4 bases and the V segment lost 6 bases, leaving 5 bases of the junction unmatched. CDR3 length: 13 amino acids. Germline V gene data show CDR1 as KGHSH and CDR2 as LQKENI. CDR3 sequence (DNA): TGTGCCAGCTCCCAGGACAGGTTCTATGGCTACACCTTC. It translates to CASSQDRFYGYTF.

The V call is TRBV28, the J call TRBJ2-6; D is undetermined. Trimming cost V 3 bases and J 0 bases, with 12 bases left between them. The CDR3 is 17 residues long. CDR1 and CDR2 from the germline V gene are MDHEN and SYDVKM. CDR3 nucleotide sequence: TGTGCCAGCAGTTTGTACACAGCAAACTCTGGGGCCAACGTCCTGACTTTC. Its translation is CASSLYTANSGANVLTF. Full variable domain (outside the CDR3, taken from reference TRBV28 and TRBJ2-6): DVKVTQSSRYLVKRTGEKVFLECVQDMDHENMFWYRQDPGLGLRLIYFSYDVKMKEKGDIPEGYSVSREKKERFSLILESASTNQTSMYLCASSLYTANSGANVLTFGAGSRLTVL.

This clonotype was seen ten or more times. The chain has TRBV24-1 and TRBJ2-3; a possible D gene is TRBD1 (6 bases). The CDR3 is 16 amino acids. Germline CDR1 reads KGHDR; CDR2 reads SFDVKD. The ends were cut back, 4 bases at V and 0 bases at J, with 13 bases in the middle. CDR3 bases: TGTGCCACCAGTGACCCAGACAGGAAGAGCACAGATACGCAGTATTTT. It codes for CATSDPDRKSTDTQYF.

The chain links TRBV5-1 to TRBJ2-1; the match to TRBD2 covers 9 bases. Looked up from germline, CDR1 is SGHRS and CDR2 is YFSETQ. This CDR3 spans 15 amino acids. Trimming at V came to 1 base and at J to 9 bases, leaving 8 bases not matched to a gene. CDR3 nucleotide sequence: TGCGCCAGCAGCTTGACGGCGGGGGGGCCCGGTGAGCAGTTCTTC. It is translated as CASSLTAGGPGEQFF.

V gene TRBV24-1 combines with J gene TRBJ2-5; 10 positions agree with TRBD1. Germline V gene sequence: CDR1 KGHDR, CDR2 SFDVKD. The trim removed 7 bases at V and 0 bases at J, leaving 4 bases unmatched. The CDR3 runs 15 residues. The CDR3 DNA sequence: TGTGCCACCAGGGCCGGGACAGGGGACCAAGAGACCCAGTACTTC. This encodes CATRAGTGDQETQYF.

The V call is TRBV6-4, the J call TRBJ2-7; 9 nucleotides agree with TRBD2. V lost 4 bases and J lost 0; bases outside the gene matches: 13. The CDR3 sequence is 18 residues long. In germline, CDR1 is MRHNA, CDR2 SNTAGT. CDR3 bases: TGTGCCAGCAGTGCCAGGGGAGCTAGCGGGGTCGGCTCCTACGAGCAGTACGTC. Encoded protein: CASSARGASGVGSYEQYV.

This CDR3 reads CASSLGTTSYEQFF. In DNA form, the CDR3 reads TGTGCCAGCAGCCTCGGGACTACCTCTTACGAGCAGTTCTTC. The genes are TRBV7-9 and TRBJ2-1; 7 bases align to TRBD2. V was clipped by 5 bases and J by 10 bases; unmatched bases: 11. Germline V gene data show CDR1 as SEHNR and CDR2 as FQNEAQ (reference sequence). The CDR3 is made up of 14 amino acids.

This clonotype was observed a handful of times. The rearrangement links TRBV20-1 to TRBJ2-5; no firm D call. The CDR3 runs 14 residues. Trimming took off 2 bases at V and 4 bases at J, with 14 bases between the two ends. Looked up from germline, CDR1 is DFQATT and CDR2 is SNEGSKA (reference sequence). The CDR3: CSARNPAWGETQYF. The CDR3 nucleotides read TGCAGTGCTAGAAATCCAGCATGGGGAGAGACCCAGTACTTC.

Concerning this clonotype: In this CDR3 the conserved last residue, phenylalanine or tryptophan, is missing, so a read error is likely. The chain has TRBV12-3 or TRBV12-4 and TRBJ2-7; 7 nucleotides align to TRBD1. The CDR3 has 13 residues. The V and J ends lost 1 base and 3 bases, in that order; junction bases with no gene match: 0. CDR3 region: CASSLGDSYEQYD. CDR3 DNA sequence: TGTGCCAGCAGTTTAGGGGACAGCTACGAGCAGTACGAC.

This clonotype was recorded a few times. The chain employs TRBV3-1 and TRBJ1-5, with 12 bases fitting TRBD1. Germline V CDR1 and CDR2: LGHDT, YNNKEL (reference sequence). V was clipped by 4 bases and J by 9 bases; unmatched bases: 7. The CDR3 spans 15 residues. This chain's CDR3 is CASSPGTGGGRPQHF. CDR3 nucleotides: TGTGCCAGCAGCCCCGGGACAGGGGGCGGTCGGCCCCAGCATTTT.

This clonotype occurred many times. V and J are TRBV5-1 and TRBJ2-1, with TRBD2 identical over 7 bases. Germline trimming cut 0 bases from V and 2 bases from J; bases unmatched to any gene: 8. The germline CDR1 and CDR2 sequences are SGHRS and YFSETQ. The CDR3 contains 17 residues. CDR3 nucleotides: TGCGCCAGCAGCTTGGTGGTTATAGGACTAGCCTACAATGAGCAGTTCTTC. It encodes CASSLVVIGLAYNEQFF.

This clonotype was found many times. This chain joins TRBV11-1 and TRBJ2-3, with D unresolved. CDR1 and CDR2 (germline): SGHAT, FQDESV (reference sequence). The CDR3 is 16 amino acids. V shed 4 bases and J shed 4 bases, with 18 bases lying between them. The CDR3 DNA reads as TGTGCCAGCAGCTCCTCAGGTCCTTCTTGGGCAGATACGCAGTATTTT. This translates into CASSSSGPSWADTQYF. The full variable domain, with the rest looked up from reference TRBV11-1 and TRBJ2-3, is EAEVAQSPRYKITEKSQAVAFWCDPISGHATLYWYRQILGQGPELLVQFQDESVVDDSQLPKDRFSAERLKGVDSTLKIQPAELGDSAMYLCASSSSGPSWADTQYFGPGTRLTVL.

V usage is TRBV3-1 and J usage is TRBJ2-1; 12 positions agree with TRBD2. Per the germline V gene, CDR1 is LGHDT and CDR2 is YNNKEL (reference sequence). The CDR3 totals 16 residues. V was pared by 5 bases and J by 7 bases, with 9 bases of the junction left unmatched. Here the CDR3 reads CASSFPRTSGENEQFF. CDR3 nucleotides: TGTGCCAGCAGCTTTCCCCGGACTAGCGGGGAAAATGAGCAGTTCTTC.

This clonotype was recorded a few times. This rearrangement joins TRBV21-1 to TRBJ1-6; the D call in the table, TRBD1, was not verified against the DNA. TRBV21-1 is a known pseudogene. This CDR3 is 17 amino acids long. The CDR3 spells CASSKVRGQLFPSPLHF. The CDR3 DNA sequence: TGTGCCAGCAGCAAAGTGCGTGGACAGCTTTTCCCCTCACCCCTCCACTTT.

This clonotype appeared a few times. The V call is TRBV5-1, the J call TRBJ1-6; 7 bases fit TRBD1. CDR3 length: 14 amino acids. J lost 5 bases, V lost 3 bases, and 2 bases had no gene match. Germline-derived CDR1 and CDR2 are SGHRS and YFSETQ. This chain's CDR3 is CASSWTGDNSPLHF. CDR3 DNA: TGCGCCAGCAGCTGGACAGGTGATAATTCACCCCTCCACTTT.

The chain joins TRBV5-1 to TRBJ1-5; 7 bases agree with TRBD1. Trimming took 0 bases from V and 4 from J; bases not matched to a gene: 4. The CDR3 sequence is 15 residues long. Germline V gene data show CDR1 as SGHRS and CDR2 as YFSETQ. In nucleotides, the CDR3 is TGCGCCAGCAGCTTGGCGGGACAGAAGAATCAGCCCCAGCATTTT. It translates to CASSLAGQKNQPQHF. Based on the CDR3 plus reference TRBV5-1 and TRBJ1-5, the full variable domain is KAGVTQTPRYLIKTRGQQVTLSCSPISGHRSVSWYQQTPGQGLQFLFEYFSETQRNKGNFPGRFSGRQFSNSRSEMNVSTLELGDSALYLCASSLAGQKNQPQHFGDGTRLSIL.

The chain carries TRBV6-4 and TRBJ2-7; D possibly corresponds to TRBD1 (5 bases). The CDR3 is made up of 19 amino acids. Trimming took 2 bases from V and 0 from J, leaving 23 bases between them. CDR1 and CDR2 (germline): MRHNA, SNTAGT. This chain's CDR3 is CASSDQRLHRSRISYEQYV. CDR3 DNA: TGTGCCAGCAGTGACCAACGATTACACAGGAGTAGGATCTCCTACGAGCAGTACGTC.

This clonotype appeared a few times. The V gene is TRBV2, the J gene TRBJ2-7, with 9 positions matching TRBD1. The V gene end was trimmed by 8 bases and the J gene end by 4 bases; junction bases not matched to a gene: 3. CDR1 is SNHLY and CDR2 is FYNNEI in the germline V gene. CDR3 length: 12 amino acids. CDR3 protein: CASGDREYEQYV. DNA of the CDR3: TGTGCCAGCGGGGACAGGGAATACGAGCAGTACGTC.

This clonotype has a count of ten or more. The V gene is TRBV10-3, the J gene TRBJ2-1; 8 positions agree with TRBD2. This CDR3 region has 15 residues. J gave up 6 bases and V 2 bases, and 6 bases lay outside the gene matches. Germline assignment: CDR1 ENHRY and CDR2 SYGVKD. CDR3 in DNA: TGTGCCATCAGTGAGGAAAGAGGACTAGCCAATGAGCAGTTCTTC. It codes for CAISEERGLANEQFF.

This clonotype was counted many times. The rearrangement uses TRBV12-3 or TRBV12-4 and TRBJ2-1; D unresolved. Trimming removed 5 bases from V and 4 bases from J, with 18 bases in between. This CDR3 has 16 amino acids. The CDR3 DNA reads as TGTGCCAGCAGTCTCTCACCCGGATTTCGGTACAATGAGCAGTTCTTC. Its translation is CASSLSPGFRYNEQFF.

This clonotype occurred many times. The gene calls are TRBV29-1 and TRBJ1-1; 7 bases are shared with TRBD1. V shed 3 bases, J shed 0 bases, and the junction held 7 bases outside the gene matches. CDR1 and CDR2 (germline): SQVTM, ANQGSEA. This CDR3 is 15 amino acids long. The CDR3 sequence: CSVDVEGGMNTEAFF. As DNA, the CDR3 is TGCAGCGTTGACGTCGAAGGGGGCATGAACACTGAAGCTTTCTTT.